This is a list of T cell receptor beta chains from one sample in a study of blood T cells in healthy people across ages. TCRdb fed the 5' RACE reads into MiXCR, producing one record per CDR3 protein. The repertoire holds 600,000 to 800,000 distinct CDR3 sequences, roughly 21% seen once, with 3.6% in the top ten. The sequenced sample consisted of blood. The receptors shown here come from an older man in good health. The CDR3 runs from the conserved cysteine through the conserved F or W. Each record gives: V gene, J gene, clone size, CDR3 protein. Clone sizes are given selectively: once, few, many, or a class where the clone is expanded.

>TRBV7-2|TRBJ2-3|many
CASSPSGTSTDTQYF
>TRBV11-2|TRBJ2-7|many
CASSPGLADYEQYF
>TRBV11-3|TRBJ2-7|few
CASNQWGLAGFEQYF
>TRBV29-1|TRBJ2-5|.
CSVESLQETQYF
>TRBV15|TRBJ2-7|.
CATSRDSSGSSYEQYF
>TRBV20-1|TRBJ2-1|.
CSARDFGGRIYNEQFF
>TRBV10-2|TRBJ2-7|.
CASSETGATYEQYF
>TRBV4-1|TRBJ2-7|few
CASSQYGESYEQYF
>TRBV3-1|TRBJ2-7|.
CASSRKTGSYEQYF
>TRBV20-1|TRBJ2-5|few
CSARDKYQETQYF
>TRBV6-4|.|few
CASSAELGYEQYF
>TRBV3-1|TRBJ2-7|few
CASSQGGPSYEQYF
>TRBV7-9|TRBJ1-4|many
CASSQDTRGEKLFF
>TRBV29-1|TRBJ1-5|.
CSVGYFNQPQHF
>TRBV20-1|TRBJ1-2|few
CSARFGTIGDGYTF
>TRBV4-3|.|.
CASSRSTSHLNEQFF
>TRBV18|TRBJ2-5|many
CASSQDLRVRLEETQYF
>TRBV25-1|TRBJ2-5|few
CASSEDRPRGETQYF
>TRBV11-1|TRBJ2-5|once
CASSLVLAGGKETQYF
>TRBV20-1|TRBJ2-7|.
CSASQGAHSYEQYF
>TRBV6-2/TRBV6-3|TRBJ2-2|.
CASTSLGGTGELFF
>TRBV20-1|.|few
CSARPSGRLSYEQYF
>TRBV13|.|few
CASSLGGSGTFYEQYF
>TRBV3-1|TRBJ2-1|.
CASSQGISSYNEQFF
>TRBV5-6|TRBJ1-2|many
CASSDTGGNGYTF
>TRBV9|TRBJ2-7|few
CASSVAVGVVYEQYF